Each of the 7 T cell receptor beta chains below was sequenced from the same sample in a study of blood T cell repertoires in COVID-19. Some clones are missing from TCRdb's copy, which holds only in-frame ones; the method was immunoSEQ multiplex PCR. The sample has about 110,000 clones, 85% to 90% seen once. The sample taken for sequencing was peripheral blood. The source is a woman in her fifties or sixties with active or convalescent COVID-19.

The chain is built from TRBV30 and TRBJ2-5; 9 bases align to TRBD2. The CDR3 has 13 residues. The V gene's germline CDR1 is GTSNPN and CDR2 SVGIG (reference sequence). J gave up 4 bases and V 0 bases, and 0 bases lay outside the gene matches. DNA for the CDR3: TGTGCCTGGAGTGTACTAGCGGGAGAGACCCAGTACTTC. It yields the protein CAWSVLAGETQYF.

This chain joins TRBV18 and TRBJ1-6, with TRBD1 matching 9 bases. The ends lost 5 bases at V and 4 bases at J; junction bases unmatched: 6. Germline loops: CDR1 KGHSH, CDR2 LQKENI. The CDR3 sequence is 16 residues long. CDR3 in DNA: TGTGCCAGCTCAACCGGACAGGGGACTTATAATTCACCCCTCCACTTT. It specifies CASSTGQGTYNSPLHF.

DNA of the CDR3: TGCGCCAGCAGCCAAGATACGGCTAACTATGGCTACACCTTC. Encoded protein: CASSQDTANYGYTF. This chain links TRBV4-1 with TRBJ1-2; D not certain. The CDR3 loop spans 14 amino acids. Trimming removed 0 bases at V and 0 bases at J, with 5 bases between. Germline V CDR1 and CDR2: MGHRA, YSYEKL.

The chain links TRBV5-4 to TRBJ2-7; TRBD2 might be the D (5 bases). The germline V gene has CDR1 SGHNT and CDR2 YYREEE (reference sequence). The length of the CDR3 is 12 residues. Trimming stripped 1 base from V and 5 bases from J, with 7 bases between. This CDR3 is CASSLPGNEQYF. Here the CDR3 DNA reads TGTGCCAGCAGCTTGCCGGGGAACGAGCAGTACTTC.

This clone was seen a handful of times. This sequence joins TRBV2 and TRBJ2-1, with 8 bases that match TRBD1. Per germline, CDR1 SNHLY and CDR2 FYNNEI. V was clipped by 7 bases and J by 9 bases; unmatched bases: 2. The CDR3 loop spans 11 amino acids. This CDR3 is CASTRGLEQFF. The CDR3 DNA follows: TGTGCCAGCACCAGGGGGCTTGAGCAGTTCTTC. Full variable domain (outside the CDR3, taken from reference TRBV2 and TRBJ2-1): EPEVTQTPSHQVTQMGQEVILRCVPISNHLYFYWYRQILGQKVEFLVSFYNNEISEKSEIFDDQFSVERPDGSNFTLKIRSTKLEDSAMYFCASTRGLEQFFGPGTRLTVL.

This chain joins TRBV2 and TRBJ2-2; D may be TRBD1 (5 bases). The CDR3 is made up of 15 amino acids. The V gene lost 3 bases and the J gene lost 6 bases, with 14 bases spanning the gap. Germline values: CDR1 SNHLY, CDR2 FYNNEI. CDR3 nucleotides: TGTGCCAGCAGTGACAGGGTTCATCCACCCGGGGAGCTGTTTTTT. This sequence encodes CASSDRVHPPGELFF.

The CDR3 DNA is TGTGCCAGCAGCCAGGAACGGACAGGGTCTTATGGAAACACCATATATTTT. This codes for CASSQERTGSYGNTIYF. The rearrangement uses TRBV4-2 and TRBJ1-3; 8 positions agree with TRBD1. Germline trimming cut 3 bases from V and 3 bases from J; bases unmatched to any gene: 10. The CDR3 consists of 17 residues. Germline values: CDR1 LGHNA, CDR2 YNFKEQ.